These 9 T cell receptor beta chains were all obtained from the same sample, sequenced in a study of PD-1 blockade in classical Hodgkin lymphoma. Exposure to brentuximab vedotin varied, and each patient had relapsed following autologous stem cell transplantation. Sequencing was performed with immunoSEQ multiplex PCR; in TCRdb, only in-frame clones are kept and a portion is missing. This table has tens of thousands of clones, under 95% appearing once. Sample: peripheral blood mononuclear cells (PBMCs), taken at baseline. The receptors were gathered from a human donor with classical Hodgkin lymphoma.

This clone was picked up one time. The chain is built from TRBV28 and TRBJ2-5; 9 nucleotides align to TRBD1. Germline V CDR1 and CDR2: MDHEN, SYDVKM. V lost 5 bases to trimming and J lost 3 bases; unmatched junction nucleotides: 7. The CDR3 has 15 residues. CDR3 sequence: CASSLGQGLEETQYF. CDR3 DNA: TGTGCCAGCAGTCTGGGACAGGGTCTTGAAGAGACCCAGTACTTC.

This clone has only one observation. This sequence joins TRBV11-2 and TRBJ2-5; TRBD2 might be the D (6 bases). The CDR3 is 14 residues long. The germline gives CDR1 SGHAT, CDR2 FQNNGV. The germline V and J ends were trimmed by 5 bases and 5 bases, with 15 bases remaining between them. The CDR3, as DNA: TGTGCCAGCAGCCCCATAGCGGTTCGCGAGACCCAGTACTTC. It translates to CASSPIAVRETQYF.

The J gene is TRBJ1-6, the V gene TRBV10-3; D ambiguous. This CDR3 region has 13 residues. The V and J ends lost 10 bases and 8 bases respectively, with 15 bases between them. Germline CDR1 and CDR2: ENHRY and SYGVKD. In nucleotides, the CDR3 is TGTGCCACCGTATTAGACAAGTATTCACCCCTCCACTTT. It specifies CATVLDKYSPLHF.

The chain employs TRBV6-6 and TRBJ1-2; D is unclear. V shed 3 bases and J shed 4 bases, with 9 bases lying between them. The CDR3 contains 13 residues. Per the germline V gene, CDR1 is MNHNY and CDR2 is SVGAGI (reference sequence). Here the CDR3 DNA reads TGTGCCAGCAGTTATGGTAGCTCCTATGGCTACACCTTC. Amino acids: CASSYGSSYGYTF.

The chain uses TRBV11-2 and TRBJ2-2, with 7 bases aligning to TRBD1. Germline V CDR1 and CDR2: SGHAT, FQNNGV. This CDR3 is built from 15 residues. The V segment lost 4 bases and the J segment 4 bases; nucleotides outside the gene matches: 6. The CDR3 DNA reads as TGTGCCAGCAGCTATCCGGGACAGTTCACCGGGGAGCTGTTTTTT. It translates to CASSYPGQFTGELFF.

The V gene is TRBV6-6, the J gene TRBJ2-7; 8 bases align to TRBD1. Germline CDR1 reads MNHNY; CDR2 reads SVGAGI (reference sequence). The CDR3 contains 14 residues. After removal of 1 base from V and 4 bases from J, the junction contained 3 bases not matched to a gene. CDR3 DNA sequence: TGTGCCAGCAGTTACTTCAGGGGGCTGTACGAGCAGTACTTC. Its protein product is CASSYFRGLYEQYF.

The chain joins TRBV6-1 to TRBJ2-7, with TRBD2 as a possible D gene (6 bases). CDR3 length equals 14 residues. The V and J ends lost 6 bases and 0 bases respectively, with 12 bases between them. CDR1 is MNHNS and CDR2 is SASEGT in the germline V gene. CDR3 protein: CASRGSGSSYEQYF. The CDR3 nucleotides are TGTGCCAGCAGAGGTAGCGGAAGCTCCTACGAGCAGTACTTC.

This chain connects TRBV27 to TRBJ2-1, with 11 bases that match TRBD2. This CDR3 region has 15 residues. The trim removed 0 bases at V and 9 bases at J, leaving 4 bases unmatched. CDR1 is MNHEY and CDR2 is SMNVEV in the germline V gene (reference sequence). CDR3 in amino acids: CASSLSGLAAPEQFF. The CDR3 DNA sequence: TGTGCCAGCAGTTTATCGGGACTAGCGGCCCCTGAGCAGTTCTTC.

Comments on this clone: Sequence at one end of the junction differs from germline and may be a read error. The rearrangement links TRBV7-2 to TRBJ2-5; D might be TRBD2 (6 bases). CDR1 is SGHTA and CDR2 is FQGNSA in the germline V gene. The CDR3 extends over 13 amino acids. CDR3 DNA: TGTGCCAGCAGCTTCGGGACTCAAGAGGCCCAGTACTTC. Protein product: CASSFGTQEAQYF.